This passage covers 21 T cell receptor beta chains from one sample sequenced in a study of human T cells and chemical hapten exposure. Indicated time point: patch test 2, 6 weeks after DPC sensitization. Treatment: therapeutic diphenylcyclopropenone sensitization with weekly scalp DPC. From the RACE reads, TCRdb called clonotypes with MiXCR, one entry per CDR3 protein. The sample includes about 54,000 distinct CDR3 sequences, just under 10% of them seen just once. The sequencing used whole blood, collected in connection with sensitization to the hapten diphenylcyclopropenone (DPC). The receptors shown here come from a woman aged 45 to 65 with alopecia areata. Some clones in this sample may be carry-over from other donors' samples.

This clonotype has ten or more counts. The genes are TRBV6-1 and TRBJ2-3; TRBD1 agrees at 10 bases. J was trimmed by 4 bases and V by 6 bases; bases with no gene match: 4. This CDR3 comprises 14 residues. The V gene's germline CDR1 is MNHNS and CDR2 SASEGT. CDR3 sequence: CASRDRGAADTQYF. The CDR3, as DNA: TGTGCCAGCAGGGACAGGGGGGCCGCAGATACGCAGTATTTT.

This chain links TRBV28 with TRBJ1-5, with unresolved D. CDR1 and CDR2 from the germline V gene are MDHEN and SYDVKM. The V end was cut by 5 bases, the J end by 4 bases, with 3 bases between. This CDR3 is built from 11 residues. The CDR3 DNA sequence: TGTGCCAGCAGTGTAAATCAGCCCCAGCATTTT. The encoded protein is CASSVNQPQHF.

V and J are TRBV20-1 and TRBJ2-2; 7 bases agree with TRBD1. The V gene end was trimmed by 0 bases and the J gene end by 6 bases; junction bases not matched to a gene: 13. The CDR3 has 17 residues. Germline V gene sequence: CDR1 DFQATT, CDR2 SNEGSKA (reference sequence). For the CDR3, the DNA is TGCAGTGCTAGAGACCCCTTGACAGGGAGCTCGGCCGGGGAGCTGTTTTTT. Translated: CSARDPLTGSSAGELFF.

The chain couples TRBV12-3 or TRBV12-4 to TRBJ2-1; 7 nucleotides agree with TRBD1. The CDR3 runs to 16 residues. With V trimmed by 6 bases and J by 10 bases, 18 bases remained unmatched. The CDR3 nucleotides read TGTGCCAGCAGGACCCGGAGACAGGGAGTAGCTGGCGAGCAGTTCTTC. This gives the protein CASRTRRQGVAGEQFF.

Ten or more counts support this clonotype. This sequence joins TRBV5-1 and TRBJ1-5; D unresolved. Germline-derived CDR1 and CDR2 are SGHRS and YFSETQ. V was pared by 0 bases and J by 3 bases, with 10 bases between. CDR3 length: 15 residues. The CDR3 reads CASSLEAGYNQPQHF. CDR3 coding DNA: TGCGCCAGCAGCTTGGAGGCAGGCTACAATCAGCCCCAGCATTTT.

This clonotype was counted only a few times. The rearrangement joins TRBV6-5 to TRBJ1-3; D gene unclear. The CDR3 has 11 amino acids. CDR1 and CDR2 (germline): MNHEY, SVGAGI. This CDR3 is CACRSGNTIYF. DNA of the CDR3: TGTGCGTGCAGGTCTGGAAACACCATATATTTT.

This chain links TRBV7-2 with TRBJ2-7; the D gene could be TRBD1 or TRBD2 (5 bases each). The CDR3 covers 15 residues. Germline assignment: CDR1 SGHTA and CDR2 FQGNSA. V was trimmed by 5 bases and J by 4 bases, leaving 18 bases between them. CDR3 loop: CASSAPGRYRYEQYF. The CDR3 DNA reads TGTGCCAGCAGCGCACCGGGACGGTACCGTTACGAGCAGTACTTC.

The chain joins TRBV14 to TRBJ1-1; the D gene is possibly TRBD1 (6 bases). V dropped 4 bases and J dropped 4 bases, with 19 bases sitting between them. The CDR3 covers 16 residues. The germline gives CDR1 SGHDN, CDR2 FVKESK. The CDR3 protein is CASSRYRGGASTEAFF. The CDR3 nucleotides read TGTGCCAGCAGCCGTTATAGAGGGGGGGCTAGCACTGAAGCTTTCTTT.

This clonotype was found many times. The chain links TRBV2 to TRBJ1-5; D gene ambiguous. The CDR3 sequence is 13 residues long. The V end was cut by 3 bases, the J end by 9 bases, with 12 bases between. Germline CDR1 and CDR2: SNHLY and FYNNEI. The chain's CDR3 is CASSEIGLVPQHF. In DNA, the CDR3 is TGTGCCAGCAGTGAGATCGGATTGGTGCCCCAGCATTTT.

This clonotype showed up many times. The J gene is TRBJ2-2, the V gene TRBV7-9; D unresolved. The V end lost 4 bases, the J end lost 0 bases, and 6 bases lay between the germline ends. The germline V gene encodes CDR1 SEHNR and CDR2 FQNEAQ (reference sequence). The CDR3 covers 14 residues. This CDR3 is CASSSATNTGELFF. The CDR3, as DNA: TGTGCCAGCAGCTCGGCCACGAACACCGGGGAGCTGTTTTTT.

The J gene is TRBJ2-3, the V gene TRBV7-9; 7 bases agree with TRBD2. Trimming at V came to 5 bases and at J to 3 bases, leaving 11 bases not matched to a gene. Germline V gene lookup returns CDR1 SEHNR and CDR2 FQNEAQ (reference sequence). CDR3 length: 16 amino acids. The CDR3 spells CASSLRSGPRTDTQYF. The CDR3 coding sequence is TGTGCCAGCAGCCTCCGTAGCGGGCCTCGGACAGATACGCAGTATTTT.

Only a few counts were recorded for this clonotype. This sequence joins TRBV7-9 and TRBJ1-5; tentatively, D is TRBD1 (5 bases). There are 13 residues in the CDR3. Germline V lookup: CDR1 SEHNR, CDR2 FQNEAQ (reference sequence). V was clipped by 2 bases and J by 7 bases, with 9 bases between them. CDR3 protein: CASSLTGQQPQHF. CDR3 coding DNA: TGTGCCAGCAGCTTAACGGGGCAACAGCCCCAGCATTTT. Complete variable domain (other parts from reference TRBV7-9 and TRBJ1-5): DTGVSQNPRHKITKRGQNVTFRCDPISEHNRLYWYRQTLGQGPEFLTYFQNEAQLEKSRLLSDRFSAERPKGSFSTLEIQRTEQGDSAMYLCASSLTGQQPQHFGDGTRLSIL.

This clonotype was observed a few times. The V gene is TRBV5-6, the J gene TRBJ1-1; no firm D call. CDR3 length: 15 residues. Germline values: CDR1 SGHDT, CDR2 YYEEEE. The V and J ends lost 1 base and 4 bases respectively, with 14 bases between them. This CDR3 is CASSLRRLYGTEAFF. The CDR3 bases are TGTGCCAGCAGCTTGCGAAGGTTGTACGGCACTGAAGCTTTCTTT.

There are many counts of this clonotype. The CDR3 nucleotides read TGCGCCAGCAGCTTGGGGGACAGTCTCTTAACCGGGGAGCTGTTTTTT. Translation gives CASSLGDSLLTGELFF. The rearrangement joins TRBV5-1 to TRBJ2-2; 7 bases match TRBD1. The CDR3 extends over 16 amino acids. Germline CDR1 is SGHRS and CDR2 is YFSETQ. V lost 0 bases to trimming and J lost 5 bases; unmatched junction nucleotides: 7.

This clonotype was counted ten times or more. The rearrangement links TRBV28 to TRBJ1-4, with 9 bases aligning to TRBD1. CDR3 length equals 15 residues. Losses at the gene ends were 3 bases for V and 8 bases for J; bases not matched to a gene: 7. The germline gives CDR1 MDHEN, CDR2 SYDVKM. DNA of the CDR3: TGTGCCAGCAGTTTGCCGGGACAGGGAAGCGAAAAACTGTTTTTT. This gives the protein CASSLPGQGSEKLFF.

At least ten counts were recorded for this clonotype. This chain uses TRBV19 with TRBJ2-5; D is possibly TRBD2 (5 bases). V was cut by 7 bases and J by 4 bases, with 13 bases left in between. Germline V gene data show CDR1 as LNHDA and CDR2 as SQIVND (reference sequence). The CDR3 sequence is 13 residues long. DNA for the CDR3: TGTGCCAGTACTCCCGGGAAGCCAGAGACCCAGTACTTC. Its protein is CASTPGKPETQYF.

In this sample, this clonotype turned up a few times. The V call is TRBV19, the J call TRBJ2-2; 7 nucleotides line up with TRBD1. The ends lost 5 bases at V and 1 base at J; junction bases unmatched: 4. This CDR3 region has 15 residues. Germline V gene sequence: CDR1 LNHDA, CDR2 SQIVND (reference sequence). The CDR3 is CASSPGTENTGELFF. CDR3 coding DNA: TGTGCCAGTAGTCCCGGGACAGAGAACACCGGGGAGCTGTTTTTT.

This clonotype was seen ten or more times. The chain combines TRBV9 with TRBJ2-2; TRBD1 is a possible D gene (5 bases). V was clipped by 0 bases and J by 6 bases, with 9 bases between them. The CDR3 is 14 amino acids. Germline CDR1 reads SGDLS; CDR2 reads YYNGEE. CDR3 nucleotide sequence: TGTGCCAGCAGCGTAGCCCAGGGCGCCGGGGAGCTGTTTTTT. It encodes CASSVAQGAGELFF.

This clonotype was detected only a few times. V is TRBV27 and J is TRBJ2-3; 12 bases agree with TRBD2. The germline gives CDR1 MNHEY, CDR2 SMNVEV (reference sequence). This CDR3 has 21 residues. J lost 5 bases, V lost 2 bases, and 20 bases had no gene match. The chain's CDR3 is CASSLRASGGAVWRTGDTQYF. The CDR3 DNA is TGTGCCAGCAGTTTAAGAGCTAGCGGGGGGGCTGTTTGGAGGACCGGAGATACGCAGTATTTT.

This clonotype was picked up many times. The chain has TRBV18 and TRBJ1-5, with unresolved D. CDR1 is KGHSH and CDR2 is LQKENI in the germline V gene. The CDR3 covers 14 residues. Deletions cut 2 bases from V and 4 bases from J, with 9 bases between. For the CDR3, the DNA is TGTGCCAGCTCACCAAATGAGGGAAATCAGCCCCAGCATTTT. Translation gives CASSPNEGNQPQHF.

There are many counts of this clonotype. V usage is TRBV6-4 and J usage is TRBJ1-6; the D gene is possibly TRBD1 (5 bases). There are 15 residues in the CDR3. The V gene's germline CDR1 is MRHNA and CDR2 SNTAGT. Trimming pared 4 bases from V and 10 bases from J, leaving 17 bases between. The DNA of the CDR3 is TGTGCCAGCAGTGCCCGGCAGGGATCAGAGTCACCCCTCCACTTT. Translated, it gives CASSARQGSESPLHF.